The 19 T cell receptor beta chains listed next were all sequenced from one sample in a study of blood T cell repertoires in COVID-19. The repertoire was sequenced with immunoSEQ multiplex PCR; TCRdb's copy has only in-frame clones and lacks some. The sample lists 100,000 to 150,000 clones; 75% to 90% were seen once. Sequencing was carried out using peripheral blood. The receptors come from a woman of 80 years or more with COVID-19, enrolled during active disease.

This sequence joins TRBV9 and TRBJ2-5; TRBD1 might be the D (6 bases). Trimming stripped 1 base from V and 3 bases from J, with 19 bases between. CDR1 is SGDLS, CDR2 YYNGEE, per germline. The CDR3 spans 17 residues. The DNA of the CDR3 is TGTGCCAGCAGCGTATCGGCCGGGACACAGGCGAAAGAGACCCAGTACTTC. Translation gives CASSVSAGTQAKETQYF.

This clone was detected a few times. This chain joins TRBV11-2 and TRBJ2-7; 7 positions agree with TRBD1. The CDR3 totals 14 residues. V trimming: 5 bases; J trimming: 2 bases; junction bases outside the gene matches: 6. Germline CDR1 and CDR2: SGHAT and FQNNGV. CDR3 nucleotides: TGTGCCAGCAGCCGGGACAGTACACCCTACGAGCAGTACTTC. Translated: CASSRDSTPYEQYF.

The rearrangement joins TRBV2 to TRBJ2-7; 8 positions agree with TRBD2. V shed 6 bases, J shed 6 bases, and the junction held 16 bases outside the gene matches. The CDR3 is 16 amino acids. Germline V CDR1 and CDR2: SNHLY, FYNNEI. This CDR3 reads CASSYARGGPPGEQYF. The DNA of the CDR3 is TGTGCCAGCAGCTATGCCCGGGGGGGCCCCCCTGGCGAGCAGTACTTC.

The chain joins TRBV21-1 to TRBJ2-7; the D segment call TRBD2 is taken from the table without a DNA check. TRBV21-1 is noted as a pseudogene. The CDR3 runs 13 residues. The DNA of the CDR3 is TGTGCCAGCAGCGACCCCGCCAACCGAGGAGAGTACTTC. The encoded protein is CASSDPANRGEYF.

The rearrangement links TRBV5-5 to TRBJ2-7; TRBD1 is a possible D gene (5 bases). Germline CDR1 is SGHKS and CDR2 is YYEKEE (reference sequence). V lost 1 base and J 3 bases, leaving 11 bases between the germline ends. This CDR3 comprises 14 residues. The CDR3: CASSLLDTFYEQYF. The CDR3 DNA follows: TGTGCCAGCAGCTTGCTGGACACCTTCTACGAGCAGTACTTC.

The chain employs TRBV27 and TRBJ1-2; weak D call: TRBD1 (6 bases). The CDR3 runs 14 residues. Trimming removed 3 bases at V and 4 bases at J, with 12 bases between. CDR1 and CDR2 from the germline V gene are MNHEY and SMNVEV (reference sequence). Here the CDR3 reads CASSLPTGIYGYTF. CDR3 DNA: TGTGCCAGCAGTTTGCCGACAGGCATCTATGGCTACACCTTC.

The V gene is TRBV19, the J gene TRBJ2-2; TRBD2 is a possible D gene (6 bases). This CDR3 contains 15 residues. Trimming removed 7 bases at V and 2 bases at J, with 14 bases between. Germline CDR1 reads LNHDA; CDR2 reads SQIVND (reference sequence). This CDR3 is CASKEGLINTGELFF. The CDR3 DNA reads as TGTGCCAGTAAGGAGGGTTTGATCAACACCGGGGAGCTGTTTTTT.

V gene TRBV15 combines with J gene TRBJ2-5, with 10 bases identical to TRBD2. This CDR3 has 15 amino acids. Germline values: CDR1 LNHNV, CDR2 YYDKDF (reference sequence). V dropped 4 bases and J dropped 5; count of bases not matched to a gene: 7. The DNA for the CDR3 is TGTGCCACCAGCATCGGGGGACTAGCGTTGGAGACCCAGTACTTC. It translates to CATSIGGLALETQYF.

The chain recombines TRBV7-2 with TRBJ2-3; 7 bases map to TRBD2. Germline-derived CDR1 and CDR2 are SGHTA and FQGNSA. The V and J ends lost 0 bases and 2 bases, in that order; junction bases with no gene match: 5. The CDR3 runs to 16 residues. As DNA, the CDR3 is TGTGCCAGCAGCTTAGCAGCGGGAAGGACCACAGATACGCAGTATTTT. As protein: CASSLAAGRTTDTQYF. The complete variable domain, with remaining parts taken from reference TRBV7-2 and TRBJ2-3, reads GAGVSQSPSNKVTEKGKDVELRCDPISGHTALYWYRQSLGQGLEFLIYFQGNSAPDKSGLPSDRFSAERTGGSVSTLTIQRTQQEDSAVYLCASSLAAGRTTDTQYFGPGTRLTVL.

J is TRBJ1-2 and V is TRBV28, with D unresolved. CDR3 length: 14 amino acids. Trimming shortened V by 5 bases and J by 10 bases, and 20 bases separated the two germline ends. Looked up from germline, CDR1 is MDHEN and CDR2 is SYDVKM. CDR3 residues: CASSPEWRGADYTF. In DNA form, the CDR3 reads TGTGCCAGCAGTCCCGAATGGCGGGGAGCGGACTACACCTTC.

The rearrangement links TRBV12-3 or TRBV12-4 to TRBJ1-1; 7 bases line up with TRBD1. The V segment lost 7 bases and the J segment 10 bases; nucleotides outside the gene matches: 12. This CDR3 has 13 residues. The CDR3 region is CASTNQGGSGAFF. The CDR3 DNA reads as TGTGCCAGCACCAACCAGGGGGGCTCTGGAGCTTTCTTT.

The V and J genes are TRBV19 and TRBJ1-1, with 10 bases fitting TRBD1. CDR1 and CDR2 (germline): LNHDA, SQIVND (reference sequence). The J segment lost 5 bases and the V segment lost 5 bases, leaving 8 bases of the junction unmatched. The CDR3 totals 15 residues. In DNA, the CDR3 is TGTGCCAGTAGTGCCGAGGGACAGGGGAGGACTGAAGCTTTCTTT. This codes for CASSAEGQGRTEAFF.

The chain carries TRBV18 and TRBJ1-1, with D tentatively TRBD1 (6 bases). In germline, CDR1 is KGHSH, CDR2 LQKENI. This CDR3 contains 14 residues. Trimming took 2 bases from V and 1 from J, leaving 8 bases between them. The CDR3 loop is CASSPEDRNTEAFF. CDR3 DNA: TGTGCCAGCTCACCAGAGGACAGGAACACTGAAGCTTTCTTT.

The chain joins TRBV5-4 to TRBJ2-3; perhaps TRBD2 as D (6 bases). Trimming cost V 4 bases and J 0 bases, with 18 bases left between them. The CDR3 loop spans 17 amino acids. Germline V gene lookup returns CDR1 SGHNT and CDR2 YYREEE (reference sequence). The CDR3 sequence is CASSTTLATFSTDTQYF. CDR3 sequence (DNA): TGTGCCAGCAGCACCACTCTAGCGACCTTTAGCACAGATACGCAGTATTTT.

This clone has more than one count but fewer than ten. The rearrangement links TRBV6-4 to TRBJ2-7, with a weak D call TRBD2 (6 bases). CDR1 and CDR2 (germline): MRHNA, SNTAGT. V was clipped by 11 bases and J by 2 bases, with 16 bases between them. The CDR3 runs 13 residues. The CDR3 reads CAGGKGRTYEQYF. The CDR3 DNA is TGTGCCGGAGGAAAAGGGAGGACCTACGAGCAGTACTTC.

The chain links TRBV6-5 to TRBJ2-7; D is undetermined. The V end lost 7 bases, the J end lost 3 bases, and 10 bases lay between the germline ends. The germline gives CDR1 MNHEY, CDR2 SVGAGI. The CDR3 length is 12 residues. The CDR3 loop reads CASNRYGYEQYF. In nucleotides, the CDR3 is TGTGCCAGCAATCGATACGGCTACGAGCAGTACTTC.

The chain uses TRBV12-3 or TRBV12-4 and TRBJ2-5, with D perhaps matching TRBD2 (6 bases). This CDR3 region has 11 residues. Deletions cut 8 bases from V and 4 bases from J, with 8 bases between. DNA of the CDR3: TGTGCCAGCGGGAGGCGAGAGACCCAGTACTTC. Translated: CASGRRETQYF.

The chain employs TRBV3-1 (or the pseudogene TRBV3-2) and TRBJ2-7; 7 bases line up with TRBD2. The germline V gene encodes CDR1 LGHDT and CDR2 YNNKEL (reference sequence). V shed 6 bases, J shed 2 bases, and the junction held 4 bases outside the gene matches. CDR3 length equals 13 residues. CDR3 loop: CASSRDYTYEQYF. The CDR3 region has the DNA TGTGCCAGCAGTAGGGACTACACCTACGAGCAGTACTTC.

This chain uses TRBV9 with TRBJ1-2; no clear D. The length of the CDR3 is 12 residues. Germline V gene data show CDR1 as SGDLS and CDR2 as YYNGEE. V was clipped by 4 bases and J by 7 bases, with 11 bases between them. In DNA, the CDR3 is TGTGCCAGCAGCTCTCTTTGGAGTGGCTACACCTTC. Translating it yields CASSSLWSGYTF.